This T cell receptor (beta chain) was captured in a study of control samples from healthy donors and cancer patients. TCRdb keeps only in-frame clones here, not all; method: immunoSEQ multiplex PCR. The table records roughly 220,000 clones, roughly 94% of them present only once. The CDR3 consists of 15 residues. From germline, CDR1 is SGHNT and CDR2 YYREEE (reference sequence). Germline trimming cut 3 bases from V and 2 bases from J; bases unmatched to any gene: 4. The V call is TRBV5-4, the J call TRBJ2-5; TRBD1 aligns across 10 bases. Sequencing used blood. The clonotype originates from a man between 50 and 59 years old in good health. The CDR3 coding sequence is TGTGCCAGCAGCTCCGGACAGGGGGGTCAAGAGACCCAGTACTTC. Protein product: CASSSGQGGQETQYF.